The present TCR beta chain was sequenced within a study of T cell repertoires in cytomegalovirus infection. Study-wide context: Both CMV infection and a matching HLA type were indicated by public TCR beta signatures.

In regard to this clonotype: Its antigen is as yet unknown.

CDR3 length equals 15 residues. V shed 2 bases and J shed 3 bases, with 10 bases lying between them. In germline, CDR1 is SGHAT, CDR2 FQNNGV. TCRdb reprocessed the reads via MiXCR and lists one record per CDR3 protein. Here the sample spans a few hundred thousand distinct CDR3 sequences, 15% to 20% being singletons. Study-wide results and limits: The response measured ex vivo was dominated by TCR beta clonotypes (HLA-C-restricted and CMV-specific).

The sequencing sample was made of PBMCs. The sequence was obtained from a human donor in good health (CMV status not recorded). Some clones in this sample may be carry-over from other donors' samples. The chain uses TRBV11-2 and TRBJ1-4; the D gene is possibly TRBD1 (6 bases). CDR3 in amino acids: CASSLFGGPNEKLFF. CDR3 coding DNA: TGTGCCAGCAGCTTATTCGGGGGCCCTAATGAAAAACTGTTTTTT.